This is a list of T cell receptor beta chains from one sample in a study of technical replicates of blood from a few donors. Assay: immunoSEQ multiplex PCR; the TCRdb copy retains only in-frame clones and omits some. Among tens of thousands of clones listed, over 85% were seen once. The sequenced sample was PBMCs. These receptor sequences come from a human donor in good health. Some clones in this sample may be carry-over from other donors' samples. The conserved cysteine and the conserved F or W are not part of the CDR3 here.

V,CDR3
TRBV7-6,ASSFSPNLGYT
TRBV5-1,ASGPGTGAYEQY
TRBV30,AWSVTAGGPVLEQY
TRBV15,ATSRDRMNTEAF
TRBV6-5,ASVTTGGGEQY
TRBV2,ASSAQGAWSEAF
TRBV7-9,ASSTMTGVRNYGYT
TRBV5-1,ASSLRQNTEAF
TRBV4-2,ASSQVPGGLHEQY
TRBV6-6,ASSYIRPWALETQY
TRBV7-9,ASRKRVNTIY
TRBV5-1,ASSMSSSRGLLREQY
TRBV19,ASSHGTVDEQY
TRBV5-1,ASSWEKADQETQY
TRBV19,ASIPGQGYYGYT
TRBV10-3,AISESPGANLGRY
TRBV29-1,SASSGYTEAF
TRBV7-9,ASRSSPGERSTEAF
TRBV6-5,ASRQGAVHYGYT
TRBV4-3,ASSQKTSGAGTQY
TRBV2,ASRRAQNSPLH
TRBV2,ASRLQGGGTGELF
TRBV7-9,ASSLRSGGAGTQY
TRBV29-1,SVDGTGARGVTQY
TRBV6-7,ASSYSFTLAVNNEQF
TRBV11-1,ASSLAQIIHEQY
TRBV7-8,ASSLARGAYEQY
TRBV4-1,ASSQKLAGQETQY
TRBV19,ASKGEATGELF
TRBV6-5,ASSYGGGYYGYT
TRBV7-2,ASSLTLDYEQY
TRBV13,ASSFRVANTEAF
TRBV10-3,AISESQGINNQPQH
TRBV29-1,SVLTGGNEQY
TRBV15,ATSRDLLQTEAF
TRBV6-5,ASSYSGANGEQF
TRBV9,ASSVGAGLQETQY
TRBV4-3,ASSQDPGQGANYGYT
TRBV7-3,ASSLGQGGEQY
TRBV14,ASSRDLKTEAF
TRBV4-2,ASSPTAERGVYEQY
TRBV23-1,ASRTRGLAGADTQY
TRBV5-6,ASRGGLTGSREQY
TRBV4-3,ASSQDSSGGIAGNTIY
TRBV5-6,ASSLGRGGEQY
TRBV7-4,SFRPTPEAF
TRBV7-9,ASSMGGSRDRGARETQY
TRBV7-9,ASSPQGGNTGELF
TRBV6-5,ASSYSRTSQETQY
TRBV7-9,AGTLGGLGTEAF
TRBV6-4,ASSETGGGATDTQY
TRBV9,ASSNPRTGGLEQY
TRBV7-2,ASSTSGTSEIYEQY
TRBV10-1,ARRQGLYQPQH
TRBV27,ASSLSRNPTTSNNSPLH